This paragraph covers one TCR beta chain sequence. What it binds is not known. This entry is derived from a study of T cells in localized non-small cell lung cancer. Regarding the study as a whole: Paired adjacent lung recovered a median around 60 of the top 100 tumor clones. The study linked higher blood T cell density to longer overall survival. It was uninvolved adjacent lung that showed the highest T cell clonality, exceeding tumor. One tumor region alone was sequenced, and heterogeneity therefore remains possible.

TCRdb keeps only in-frame clones here, not all; method: immunoSEQ multiplex PCR. Here the sample spans approximately 3,100 clones, roughly a quarter being singletons. The V end lost 4 bases, the J end lost 13 bases, and 34 bases lay between the germline ends. Germline CDR1 and CDR2: KGHSH and LQKENI. This CDR3 contains 18 residues. This chain connects TRBV18 to TRBJ1-1, with D perhaps matching TRBD1 (5 bases). This TCR was recovered from a male donor aged 60 or older with stage II lung adenocarcinoma. Sequencing was performed on lung tumor tissue, taken before any cancer treatment. CDR3 loop: CASSQLGGTAAGFLKLFF. The CDR3 DNA follows: TGTGCCAGCTCACAGCTAGGAGGGACGGCGGCGGGCTTTCTGAAGCTTTTCTTT.